These 5 T cell receptor beta chains were sequenced from one sample in a study of T cell responses to AZD1222 COVID-19 vaccine. Profiling relied on immunoSEQ multiplex PCR, and the TCRdb table lists in-frame clones only, not all of them. The sample consists of 150,000 to 200,000 clones, 75% to 90% of them appearing once. The sequences come from peripheral blood, collected on day 0 of MenACWY control vaccination. The receptors here all came from an adult in good health.

The rearrangement joins TRBV7-9 to TRBJ2-3, with 8 nucleotides matching TRBD2. Germline V CDR1 and CDR2: SEHNR, FQNEAQ (reference sequence). The CDR3 is made up of 17 amino acids. V lost 4 bases, J lost 4 bases, and 13 bases stayed unmatched. As DNA, the CDR3 is TGTGCCAGCAGCTCCCAGGCGGGCGGGGGGATACCAGATACGCAGTATTTT. This translates into CASSSQAGGGIPDTQYF.

The rearrangement joins TRBV6-2 or TRBV6-3 to TRBJ2-2; perhaps TRBD2 as D (6 bases). The V end lost 5 bases, the J end lost 6 bases, and 19 bases lay between the germline ends. From germline, CDR1 is MNHEY and CDR2 SVGEGT. There are 16 residues in the CDR3. The CDR3 sequence is CASSRAGGVGAGELFF. CDR3 nucleotide sequence: TGTGCCAGCAGTCGAGCCGGGGGTGTCGGGGCCGGGGAGCTGTTTTTT.

The chain is built from TRBV28 and TRBJ1-4; TRBD1 matches 8 bases. The V and J ends lost 5 bases and 1 base, in that order; junction bases with no gene match: 9. Germline CDR1 MDHEN, CDR2 SYDVKM. This CDR3 has 17 residues. The CDR3 spells CASSPRQGRGTNEKLFF. The CDR3 nucleotides are TGTGCCAGCAGTCCACGACAGGGGCGTGGAACTAATGAAAAACTGTTTTTT.

V gene TRBV9 combines with J gene TRBJ2-3; 9 bases match TRBD2. Germline V gene data show CDR1 as SGDLS and CDR2 as YYNGEE. V was pared by 0 bases and J by 2 bases, with 7 bases of the junction left unmatched. The CDR3 extends over 17 amino acids. DNA of the CDR3: TGTGCCAGCAGCGTAGCTGTAGCGGGAGTCTCCACAGATACGCAGTATTTT. Protein product: CASSVAVAGVSTDTQYF.

The chain recombines TRBV7-9 with TRBJ1-2; the match to TRBD1 covers 8 bases. V trimming: 1 base; J trimming: 4 bases; junction bases outside the gene matches: 5. The CDR3 length is 15 residues. Germline loops: CDR1 SEHNR, CDR2 FQNEAQ (reference sequence). As DNA, the CDR3 is TGTGCCAGCAGCTTAGGGGACAGGAGGAGCTATGGCTACACCTTC. It translates to CASSLGDRRSYGYTF.